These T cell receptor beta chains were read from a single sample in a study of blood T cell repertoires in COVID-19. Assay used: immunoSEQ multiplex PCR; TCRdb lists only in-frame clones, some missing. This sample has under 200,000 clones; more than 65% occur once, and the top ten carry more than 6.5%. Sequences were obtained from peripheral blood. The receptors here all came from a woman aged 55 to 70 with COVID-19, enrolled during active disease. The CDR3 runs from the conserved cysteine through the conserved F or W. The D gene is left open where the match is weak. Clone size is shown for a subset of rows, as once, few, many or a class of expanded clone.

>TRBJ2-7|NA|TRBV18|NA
CASSQGDSLYEQYF
TGTGCCAGCTCCCAAGGTGACAGCCTCTACGAGCAGTACTTC
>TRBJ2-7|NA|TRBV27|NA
CASSLDSYLYEQYF
TGTGCCAGCAGTTTAGACTCCTATCTCTACGAGCAGTACTTC
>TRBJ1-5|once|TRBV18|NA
CASSPQLESNQPQHF
TGTGCCAGCTCACCACAACTGGAGAGCAATCAGCCCCAGCATTTT
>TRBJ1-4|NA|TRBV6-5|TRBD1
CASSTGGWSEKLFF
TGTGCCAGCAGTACAGGGGGGTGGTCTGAAAAACTGTTTTTT
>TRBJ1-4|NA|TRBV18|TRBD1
CASSLTQLGQGTNEKLFF
TGTGCCAGCTCACTGACTCAATTGGGACAGGGAACTAATGAAAAACTGTTTTTT
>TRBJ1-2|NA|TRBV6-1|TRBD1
CASSEEPTGTGAWGYTF
TGTGCCAGCAGCGAAGAACCGACCGGGACAGGGGCTTGGGGCTACACCTTC
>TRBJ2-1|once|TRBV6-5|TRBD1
CASSRGTGVYEQFF
TGTGCCAGCTCCCGAGGGACAGGGGTTTATGAGCAGTTCTTC
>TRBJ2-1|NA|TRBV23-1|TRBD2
CASTSGSEANEQFF
TGCGCCAGCACTAGCGGGAGTGAGGCTAATGAGCAGTTCTTC
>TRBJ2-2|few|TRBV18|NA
CASSPLHSSNTGELFF
TGTGCCAGCTCACCATTGCACAGTTCGAACACCGGGGAGCTGTTTTTT
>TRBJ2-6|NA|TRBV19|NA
CASSIRTFAGGANVLTF
TGTGCCAGTAGTATCCGTACCTTTGCCGGTGGGGCCAACGTCCTGACTTTC
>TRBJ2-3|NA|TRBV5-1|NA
CASSGGTHTDTQYF
TGCGCCAGCAGCGGGGGGACCCACACAGATACGCAGTATTTT
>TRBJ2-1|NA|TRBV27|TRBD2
CASLLRTSYRGAYNEQFF
TGTGCCAGTTTATTGAGGACTAGTTATCGTGGGGCGTACAATGAGCAGTTCTTC
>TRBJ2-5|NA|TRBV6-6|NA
CASSYSRLVETQYF
TGTGCCAGCAGTTACTCGAGACTAGTAGAGACCCAGTACTTC
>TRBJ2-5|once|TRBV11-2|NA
CASSLVAFPQETQYF
TGTGCCAGCAGCTTAGTCGCGTTTCCCCAAGAGACCCAGTACTTC
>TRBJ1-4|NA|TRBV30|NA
CASSMTDNEKLFF
TGTGCCTCTTCTATGACAGATAATGAAAAACTGTTTTTT
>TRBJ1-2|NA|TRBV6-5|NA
CASSNLGGGVEGYTF
TGTGCCAGCAGTAACCTCGGGGGGGGAGTGGAAGGCTACACCTTC
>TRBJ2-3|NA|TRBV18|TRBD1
CASSPSRDRGDTQYF
TGTGCCAGCTCACCCTCGCGGGACAGGGGTGATACGCAGTATTTT
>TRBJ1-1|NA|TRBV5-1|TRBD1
CASSGTGTVYEAFF
TGCGCCAGCAGCGGGACCGGGACAGTCTATGAAGCTTTCTTT
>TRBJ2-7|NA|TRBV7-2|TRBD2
CASSLAGGRVPTEQYF
TGTGCCAGCAGCTTAGCCGGCGGGAGGGTCCCTACCGAGCAGTACTTC
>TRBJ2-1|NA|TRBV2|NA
CASSESSYNEQFF
TGTGCCAGCAGTGAGAGCTCCTACAATGAGCAGTTCTTC
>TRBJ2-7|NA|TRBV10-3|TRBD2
CAISGGTSGSIYEQYF
TGTGCCATCAGTGGGGGGACTAGCGGGAGTATCTACGAGCAGTACTTC
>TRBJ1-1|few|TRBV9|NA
CASSVEHSPNTEAFF
TGTGCCAGCAGCGTAGAACACAGCCCGAACACTGAAGCTTTCTTT
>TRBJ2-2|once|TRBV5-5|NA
CASSFGTYNTGELFF
TGTGCCAGCAGCTTCGGGACTTATAACACCGGGGAGCTGTTTTTT
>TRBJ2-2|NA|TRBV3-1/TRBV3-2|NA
CASSQAIRGASGELFF
TGTGCCAGCAGCCAAGCGATCAGGGGCGCTTCGGGGGAGCTGTTTTTT
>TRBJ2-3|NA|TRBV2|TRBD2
CASSSSGVGTDTQYF
TGTGCCAGCAGTTCTAGCGGGGTGGGGACAGATACGCAGTATTTT
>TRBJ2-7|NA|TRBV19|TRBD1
CASSDPGQGAYEQYF
TGTGCCAGTTCCGATCCGGGACAGGGGGCCTACGAGCAGTACTTC
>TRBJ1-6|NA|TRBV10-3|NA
CATERGGDNSPLHF
TGTGCCACCGAGCGAGGGGGAGATAATTCACCCCTCCACTTT
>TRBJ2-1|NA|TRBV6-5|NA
CASSLQNLLFF
TGTGCCAGCAGTTTACAGAACCTTCTGTTCTTC
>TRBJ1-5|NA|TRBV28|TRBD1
CASSPHWTGGDPQPQHF
TGTGCCAGCAGCCCGCACTGGACAGGGGGCGATCCTCAGCCCCAGCATTTT
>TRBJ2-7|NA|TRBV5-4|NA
CASSGGGRRSLHEQYF
TGTGCCAGCAGCGGGGGGGGGCGGAGGTCTCTCCACGAGCAGTACTTC
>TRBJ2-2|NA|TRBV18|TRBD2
CASSPPSGVNTGELFF
TGTGCCAGCTCACCCCCTAGCGGGGTGAACACCGGGGAGCTGTTTTTT